A single sample gave rise to the 26 T cell receptor beta chains below, sequenced in a study of Ad26.COV2.S vaccination and SARS-CoV-2 variants. As for treatment: around 19 received Ad26.COV2.S at low or high dose, single or two shots; roughly five received placebo; per-sample allocation not given. Material that was analyzed had been drawn on day 63 after the first vaccine or placebo injection. TCRdb's table, derived via immunoSEQ multiplex PCR, lists solely in-frame clones and lacks some. The sample yields some 390,000 clones, about nine tenths seen once. Here the sequenced sample was peripheral blood, taken in a trial of Ad26.COV2.S vaccine versus placebo. The receptors derive from a person aged 18-65 years who received the Ad26.COV2.S COVID-19 vaccine or a placebo.

V usage is TRBV6-2 or TRBV6-3 and J usage is TRBJ2-5; the D gene is possibly TRBD1 (6 bases). The germline V and J ends were trimmed by 4 bases and 4 bases, with 16 bases remaining between them. The CDR3 runs 15 residues. Looked up from germline, CDR1 is MNHEY and CDR2 is SVGEGT. DNA of the CDR3: TGTGCCAGCAGTTCCCCCGGCGTGGGGGCAGAGACCCAGTACTTC. Translated, it gives CASSSPGVGAETQYF.

The genes are TRBV9 and TRBJ2-3; the D gene is possibly TRBD2 (5 bases). V dropped 0 bases and J dropped 1 base, with 12 bases sitting between them. CDR3 size: 16 residues. CDR1 SGDLS and CDR2 YYNGEE come from the germline V gene. Here the CDR3 reads CASSVGPGVGTDTQYF. In nucleotides, the CDR3 is TGTGCCAGCAGCGTAGGCCCCGGGGTGGGCACAGATACGCAGTATTTT.

V and J are TRBV29-1 and TRBJ2-2; D is possibly TRBD2 (5 bases). V lost 7 bases and J 1 base, leaving 7 bases between the germline ends. Germline CDR1 and CDR2: SQVTM and ANQGSEA. The CDR3 contains 12 residues. The CDR3 loop reads CSARENTGELFF. CDR3 nucleotides: TGCAGCGCCCGGGAGAACACCGGGGAGCTGTTTTTT.

V usage is TRBV5-1 and J usage is TRBJ2-5; unclear D gene. V gave up 7 bases and J gave up 2 bases, with 6 bases separating them. The CDR3 is 11 residues long. Germline V gene lookup returns CDR1 SGHRS and CDR2 YFSETQ. CDR3 residues: CASGRQETQYF. Here the CDR3 DNA reads TGCGCCAGCGGCAGGCAAGAGACCCAGTACTTC.

The chain links TRBV11-1 to TRBJ2-5; the D gene is possibly TRBD2 (5 bases). The CDR3 extends over 15 amino acids. Germline CDR1 SGHAT, CDR2 FQDESV (reference sequence). V was cut by 5 bases and J by 5 bases, with 18 bases left in between. CDR3 region: CASSDRGADGETQYF. As DNA, the CDR3 is TGTGCCAGCAGCGATCGGGGTGCTGATGGGGAGACCCAGTACTTC.

V gene TRBV5-1 combines with J gene TRBJ2-3; 8 bases fit TRBD1. Germline loops: CDR1 SGHRS, CDR2 YFSETQ. V dropped 0 bases and J dropped 4; count of bases not matched to a gene: 7. There are 16 residues in the CDR3. The CDR3 here is CASSLVGAGGADTQYF. In DNA, the CDR3 is TGCGCCAGCAGCTTGGTTGGGGCAGGGGGCGCAGATACGCAGTATTTT.

V and J are TRBV4-1 and TRBJ2-1, with 12 nucleotides matching TRBD2. After removal of 0 bases from V and 0 bases from J, the junction contained 3 bases not matched to a gene. Germline CDR1 reads MGHRA; CDR2 reads YSYEKL. The CDR3 totals 18 residues. CDR3 sequence (DNA): TGCGCCAGCAGCCAAGATAGGGGACTAGCGGGCTCCTACAATGAGCAGTTCTTC. Amino acids: CASSQDRGLAGSYNEQFF.

The chain recombines TRBV6-5 with TRBJ2-1; 7 positions match TRBD2. Germline CDR1 MNHEY, CDR2 SVGAGI. Trimming at V came to 2 bases and at J to 4 bases, leaving 2 bases not matched to a gene. This CDR3 has 14 amino acids. The CDR3 sequence: CASSYGLGYNEQFF. CDR3 in DNA: TGTGCCAGCAGTTACGGACTAGGGTACAATGAGCAGTTCTTC.

J is TRBJ2-7 and V is TRBV7-3; D unclear. This CDR3 region has 15 residues. Per the germline V gene, CDR1 is SGHTA and CDR2 is FQGTGA. Trimming shortened V by 2 bases and J by 0 bases, and 11 bases separated the two germline ends. The CDR3 spells CASSLGALSSYEQYF. The CDR3 DNA reads as TGTGCCAGCAGCTTAGGCGCGCTGAGCTCCTACGAGCAGTACTTC.

The rearrangement links TRBV7-8 to TRBJ2-2; D is undetermined. The V and J ends lost 3 bases and 7 bases respectively, with 15 bases between them. CDR3 size: 15 residues. The germline V gene encodes CDR1 SGHVS and CDR2 FQNEAQ. The CDR3, as DNA: TGTGCCAGCAGCTTTCAGAGTTTTTCCTTCGGGGAGCTGTTTTTT. Translating gives CASSFQSFSFGELFF.

The chain employs TRBV30 and TRBJ2-7; no clear D. The V gene lost 2 bases and the J gene lost 2 bases, with 10 bases spanning the gap. Looked up from germline, CDR1 is GTSNPN and CDR2 is SVGIG (reference sequence). The CDR3 is made up of 13 amino acids. CDR3 DNA sequence: TGTGCCTGGAGTAGGACGGCTGCCTACGAGCAGTACTTC. Translation gives CAWSRTAAYEQYF. The whole variable domain, filled in from reference TRBV30 and TRBJ2-7, reads SQTIHQWPATLVQPVGSPLSLECTVEGTSNPNLYWYRQAAGRGLQLLFYSVGIGQISSEVPQNLSASRPQDRQFILSSKKLLLSDSGFYLCAWSRTAAYEQYFGPGTRLTVT.

V gene TRBV3-1 (or the pseudogene TRBV3-2) combines with J gene TRBJ2-3; D not certain. Germline V gene data show CDR1 as LGHDT and CDR2 as YNNKEL (reference sequence). Trimming stripped 2 bases from V and 3 bases from J, with 9 bases between. The CDR3 loop spans 14 amino acids. The CDR3 region has the DNA TGTGCCAGCAGCCAAAGAGTATTTACAGATACGCAGTATTTT. Its translation is CASSQRVFTDTQYF.

The genes are TRBV28 and TRBJ1-5; D gene ambiguous. Trimming stripped 8 bases from V and 6 bases from J, with 17 bases between. The CDR3 has 14 residues. Germline-derived CDR1 and CDR2 are MDHEN and SYDVKM. The CDR3 is CASRIAGVGQPQHF. CDR3 DNA sequence: TGTGCCAGCCGCATTGCCGGGGTCGGTCAGCCCCAGCATTTT.

This clone has just a few counts. The CDR3 coding sequence is TGCGCCAGCAGTATCACCCCGGGACAGGGGGCTATCGAGCAGTACTTC. Residues: CASSITPGQGAIEQYF. This chain joins TRBV5-1 and TRBJ2-7, with 12 bases fitting TRBD1. Germline V lookup: CDR1 SGHRS, CDR2 YFSETQ. V shed 5 bases, J shed 6 bases, and the junction held 12 bases outside the gene matches. CDR3 length equals 16 residues.

The chain is built from TRBV2 and TRBJ2-3, with 9 bases lining up with TRBD1. The CDR3 covers 17 residues. The germline V gene encodes CDR1 SNHLY and CDR2 FYNNEI. The V gene end was trimmed by 0 bases and the J gene end by 5 bases; junction bases not matched to a gene: 9. The CDR3 region is CASSEAGQGRTVDTQYF. Written as DNA, the CDR3 is TGTGCCAGCAGTGAAGCGGGACAGGGAAGGACAGTAGATACGCAGTATTTT.

The V gene is TRBV11-3, the J gene TRBJ2-3; D is unclear. The V end was cut by 8 bases, the J end by 0 bases, with 6 bases between. Germline V gene sequence: CDR1 SGHNT, CDR2 YENEEA. CDR3 length: 12 residues. CDR3 nucleotide sequence: TGTGCCAGCGGGATTAGCACAGATACGCAGTATTTT. Translation gives CASGISTDTQYF.

The rearrangement joins TRBV19 to TRBJ1-1; TRBD1 is a possible D gene (5 bases). CDR3 size: 15 residues. Germline CDR1 and CDR2: LNHDA and SQIVND (reference sequence). The ends were cut back, 5 bases at V and 1 base at J, with 14 bases in the middle. CDR3 coding DNA: TGTGCCAGTAGTCAAGTAGCAGGGTCGAACACTGAAGCTTTCTTT. Its protein is CASSQVAGSNTEAFF. Looking up the rest from reference TRBV19 and TRBJ1-1 gives the full variable domain: DGGITQSPKYLFRKEGQNVTLSCEQNLNHDAMYWYRQDPGQGLRLIYYSQIVNDFQKGDIAEGYSVSREKKESFPLTVTSAQKNPTAFYLCASSQVAGSNTEAFFGQGTRLTVV.

The chain joins TRBV5-5 to TRBJ1-4; 9 nucleotides match TRBD1. Germline values: CDR1 SGHKS, CDR2 YYEKEE (reference sequence). The ends lost 3 bases at V and 5 bases at J; junction bases unmatched: 2. CDR3 length: 14 amino acids. The CDR3, as DNA: TGTGCCAGCAGCTGGGGGACAGGGAATGAAAAACTGTTTTTT. As protein: CASSWGTGNEKLFF.

This clone was seen once. This chain links TRBV28 with TRBJ1-5; D might be TRBD1 (6 bases). The CDR3 is 15 residues long. The germline CDR1 and CDR2 sequences are MDHEN and SYDVKM. With 7 bases removed from V and 0 bases from J, the gap between germline ends came to 13 bases. The CDR3 DNA follows: TGTGCCAGCATCCGACAGGTCAATAGCAATCAGCCCCAGCATTTT. Translated, it gives CASIRQVNSNQPQHF.

The rearrangement links TRBV2 to TRBJ1-2, with a possible D match to TRBD1 (5 bases). Germline assignment: CDR1 SNHLY and CDR2 FYNNEI. The CDR3 is 13 residues long. With 9 bases removed from V and 8 bases from J, the gap between germline ends came to 19 bases. CDR3 sequence reads: CASSLGEGLGYTF. CDR3 in DNA: TGTGCCAGTTCCTTGGGGGAGGGATTGGGCTACACCTTC.

In its sample, this clone was seen once. V is TRBV19 and J is TRBJ2-3, with D perhaps matching TRBD1 or TRBD2 (6 bases each). Per germline, CDR1 LNHDA and CDR2 SQIVND (reference sequence). CDR3 size: 17 residues. V gave up 4 bases and J gave up 1 base, with 18 bases separating them. CDR3 DNA sequence: TGTGCCAGTAGTACGGGGCGAAAGGGGGGCCGCACAGATACGCAGTATTTT. Translation gives CASSTGRKGGRTDTQYF.

The chain has TRBV7-3 and TRBJ2-1, with 9 bases aligning to TRBD2. Germline V gives CDR1 SGHTA, CDR2 FQGTGA. Trimming at V came to 1 base and at J to 9 bases, leaving 7 bases not matched to a gene. The CDR3 consists of 15 residues. The CDR3 reads CASSLNWLAGSEQFF. DNA for the CDR3: TGTGCCAGCAGCTTAAATTGGCTAGCGGGAAGTGAGCAGTTCTTC. The full variable domain, its missing parts supplied by reference TRBV7-3 and TRBJ2-1, is GAGVSQTPSNKVTEKGKYVELRCDPISGHTALYWYRQSLGQGPEFLIYFQGTGAADDSGLPNDRFFAVRPEGSVSTLKIQRTERGDSAVYLCASSLNWLAGSEQFFGPGTRLTVL.

This chain uses TRBV28 with TRBJ1-4, with D maybe TRBD1 (6 bases). Germline lookup yields CDR1 MDHEN and CDR2 SYDVKM. Trimming removed 5 bases from V and 8 bases from J, with 15 bases in between. CDR3 length: 14 residues. CDR3 sequence: CASSKQGFREKLFF. In DNA, the CDR3 is TGTGCCAGCAGTAAGCAGGGGTTTCGGGAAAAACTGTTTTTT.

This rearrangement joins TRBV12-3 or TRBV12-4 to TRBJ2-2; the D is unclear. V was pared by 7 bases and J by 4 bases, with 7 bases between. The CDR3 extends over 12 amino acids. As DNA, the CDR3 is TGTGCCAGCACCTCGATCACCGGGGAGCTGTTTTTT. It translates to CASTSITGELFF.

The chain has TRBV7-9 and TRBJ1-2; the D gene is possibly TRBD1 (5 bases). Germline loops: CDR1 SEHNR, CDR2 FQNEAQ (reference sequence). The length of the CDR3 is 17 residues. V was trimmed by 1 base and J by 8 bases, leaving 23 bases between them. CDR3 in amino acids: CASSLDLVQESRMGYTF. CDR3 DNA: TGTGCCAGCAGCTTAGACCTAGTACAGGAATCAAGAATGGGCTACACCTTC.

The V and J genes are TRBV20-1 and TRBJ2-1; 8 positions agree with TRBD2. CDR1 and CDR2 from the germline V gene are DFQATT and SNEGSKA (reference sequence). V shed 5 bases, J shed 8 bases, and the junction held 2 bases outside the gene matches. This CDR3 has 11 residues. CDR3: CSAPGLDEQFF. CDR3 DNA sequence: TGCAGTGCTCCGGGACTAGATGAGCAGTTCTTC.